The source of this T cell receptor (beta chain) is a study of T cells in severe cutaneous drug reactions (dated by TCRdb to the late 2010s). General notes on the study: Patients were recruited between the early 2010s and the late 2010s from Taiwan, Thailand and a European registry network. Enrollment was limited to patients whose SJS/TEN or DRESS diagnosis was probable or definite according to RegiSCAR criteria. The culprit drug was assigned using the Naranjo algorithm and the ALDEN drug causality algorithm. Patients in either the acute or the recovery stage provided biological samples, such as blister fluids/cells and PBMC. The study paired bulk TCR sequencing with single-cell sequencing, quantitative PCR validation, functional assays and transgenic mouse experiments. The libraries were made with iRepertoire multiplex PCR, and the authors referred to a comparison in which iRepertoire and 5' RACE methods, with or without UMI, captured abundant clonotypes to a similar degree. The paper as a whole reports these results and caveats: CBZ-SJS/TEN patients showed strongly increased TRBV12-4 usage, with an average of about 30% in blister cells and about 5.2% in PBMC. According to the authors, further study is still needed to determine whether the public TCR generalizes to SJS/TEN caused by other drugs. A public TCRbeta CDR3, present at a mean of roughly 15% in all seven CBZ-SJS/TEN blister samples, was undetectable or scarce in PBMC from tolerant controls and healthy donors.

Counted from cysteine to phenylalanine, this CDR3 has 15 amino acids. No DNA was logged. Sequences LGHNA (CDR1) and YNFKEQ (CDR2) are obtained from the germline V gene. Sequencing was performed on donors who were patients with carbamazepine-induced Stevens-Johnson syndrome or toxic epidermal necrolysis (CBZ-SJS/TEN). Peripheral blood repertoires came from CBZ-SJS/TEN patients of Han Chinese (about 5) and European (roughly six) origin. To search for drug-specific clonotypes, the T cell receptor repertoires of patients with drug-induced severe cutaneous adverse reactions were profiled by next-generation sequencing. The RNA source was either peripheral blood mononuclear cells or blister cells from skin lesions. For both bulk and single-cell sequencing, libraries were prepared with the iRepertoire multiplex PCR system using TCR subtype-specific primers. Multiplex PCR with primers targeting V, D and J gene regions was used to generate bulk TCR beta libraries. Roughly 95-500 ng of RNA per sample served as input for bulk TCR library preparation. An Illumina MiSeq was used to sequence the bulk TCR beta amplicons. Turning to the authors' computational methods: Sample misassignments and low-quality sequencing reads were filtered out during quality control steps. CDR3 was defined as the amino acids lying between the Y[YFLI]C motif of the V-gene and the [FW]GXGT motif of the J-segment. The IMGT database was followed for TRBV and TRBJ gene assignments and CDR3 clonotypes. TRBV expression in each sample was normalized to the mean of the same gene in PBMC from 44 healthy donors. The reads, reprocessed by TCRdb, yield one row per CDR3 protein sequence and no DNA. The V and J calls and clone size come from TCRdb's table, not from the authors' own analysis. This sample's table has entries for 5,000 or so distinct CDR3 sequences. In total, the top ten clones hold 15% of the sample.

No count is given, but going by its frequency this clonotype is medium-sized (0.01 to 0.1%). The target of this receptor is not known. The sequenced sample was PBMCs. The sequence links TRBV4-2 to TRBJ1-1; the TRBD1 assignment by TCRdb is unverifiable without DNA. The TCR comes from a human donor with a severe cutaneous adverse drug reaction. This receptor has the CDR3 CASSSVERGKTEAFF.